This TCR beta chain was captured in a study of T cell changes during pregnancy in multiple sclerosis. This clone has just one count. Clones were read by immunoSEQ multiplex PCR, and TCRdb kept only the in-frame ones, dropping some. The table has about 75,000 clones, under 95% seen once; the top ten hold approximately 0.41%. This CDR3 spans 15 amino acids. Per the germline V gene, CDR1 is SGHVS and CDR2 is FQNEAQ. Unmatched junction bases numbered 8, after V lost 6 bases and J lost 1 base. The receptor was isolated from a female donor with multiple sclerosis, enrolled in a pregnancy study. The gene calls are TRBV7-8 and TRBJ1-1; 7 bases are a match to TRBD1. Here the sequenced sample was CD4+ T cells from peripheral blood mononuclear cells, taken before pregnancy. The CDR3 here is CASRDMGQPNTEAFF. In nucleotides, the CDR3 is TGTGCCAGCAGGGACATGGGACAGCCGAACACTGAAGCTTTCTTT.